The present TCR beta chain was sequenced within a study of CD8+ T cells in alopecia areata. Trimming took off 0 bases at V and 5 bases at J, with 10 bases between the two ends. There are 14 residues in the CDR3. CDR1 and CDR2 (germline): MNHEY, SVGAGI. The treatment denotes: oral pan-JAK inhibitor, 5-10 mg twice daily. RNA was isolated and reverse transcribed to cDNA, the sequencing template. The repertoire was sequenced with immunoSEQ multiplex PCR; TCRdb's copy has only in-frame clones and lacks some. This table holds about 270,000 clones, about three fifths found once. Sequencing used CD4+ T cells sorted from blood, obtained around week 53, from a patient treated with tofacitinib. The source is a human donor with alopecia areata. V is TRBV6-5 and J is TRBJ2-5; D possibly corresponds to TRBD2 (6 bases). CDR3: CASSYSLAGETQYF. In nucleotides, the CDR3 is TGTGCCAGCAGTTACTCACTAGCAGGCGAGACCCAGTACTTC.